This T cell receptor beta chain was sequenced for a study of T cells in Graves' hyperthyroidism and ophthalmopathy. Authors of the study amplified TCR beta CDR3 regions from RNA transcripts. HTBI primers were the set used in a first-round RT-PCR of the TCR CDR3. TCRdb re-called the multiplex PCR reads through MiXCR, storing one row per CDR3 protein. The sample lists a few hundred thousand distinct CDR3 sequences; under 15% were seen once. The germline gives CDR1 MGHDK, CDR2 SYGVNS. The CDR3 contains 15 residues. Trimming pared 3 bases from V and 4 bases from J, leaving 12 bases between. Material for sequencing was blood. This rearrangement joins TRBV25-1 to TRBJ2-2; no firm D call. The sequence was obtained from a woman aged 25 to 45 with Graves' hyperthyroidism. For the CDR3, the DNA is TGTGCCAGCAGTGATAGGTTTCTTTCCACCGGGGAGCTGTTTTTT. Translation gives CASSDRFLSTGELFF.